Sequencing of this TCR beta chain was carried out in a study of T cell repertoires in cytomegalovirus infection. TCRdb re-derived calls from the reads in MiXCR, one entry per CDR3 protein. The sample lists approximately 97,000 distinct CDR3 sequences; 15% to 20% were seen once. This clonotype was detected many times. The CDR3 is 14 residues long. CDR1 and CDR2 from the germline V gene are MNHEY and SVGAGI. With 5 bases clipped from V and 4 bases from J, the junction kept 1 base outside the gene matches. This sequence was found in a human donor in good health (CMV status not recorded). Some clones in this sample may be carry-over from other donors' samples. The genes are TRBV6-5 and TRBJ2-1; 11 bases line up with TRBD2. The sample consisted of PBMCs. CDR3 sequence (DNA): TGTGCCAGCAGTAGACTAGCGGGGTACAATGAGCAGTTCTTC. This gives the protein CASSRLAGYNEQFF.